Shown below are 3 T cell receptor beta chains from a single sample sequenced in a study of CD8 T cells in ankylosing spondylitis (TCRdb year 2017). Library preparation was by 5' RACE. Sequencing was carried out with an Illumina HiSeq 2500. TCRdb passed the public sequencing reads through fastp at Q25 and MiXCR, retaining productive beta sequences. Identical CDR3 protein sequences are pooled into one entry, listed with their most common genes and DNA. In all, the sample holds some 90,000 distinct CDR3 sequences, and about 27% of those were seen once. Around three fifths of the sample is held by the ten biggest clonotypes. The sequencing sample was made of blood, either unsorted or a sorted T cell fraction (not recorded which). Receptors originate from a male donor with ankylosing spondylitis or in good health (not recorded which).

As DNA, the CDR3 is TGCGCCAGCAGCTTGACGGTGGAGAACTATGGCTACACCTTC. Its translation is CASSLTVENYGYTF. This chain uses TRBV5-1 with TRBJ1-2; the D is unclear. The V and J ends lost 1 base and 2 bases respectively, with 9 bases between them. CDR1 is SGHRS, CDR2 YFSETQ, per germline. The CDR3 loop spans 14 amino acids.

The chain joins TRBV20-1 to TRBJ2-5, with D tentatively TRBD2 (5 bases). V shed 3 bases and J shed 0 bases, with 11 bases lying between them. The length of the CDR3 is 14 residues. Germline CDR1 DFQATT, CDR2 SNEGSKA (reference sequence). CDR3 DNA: TGCAGTGCTAGTCCTAGCACCTACCAAGAGACCCAGTACTTC. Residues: CSASPSTYQETQYF.

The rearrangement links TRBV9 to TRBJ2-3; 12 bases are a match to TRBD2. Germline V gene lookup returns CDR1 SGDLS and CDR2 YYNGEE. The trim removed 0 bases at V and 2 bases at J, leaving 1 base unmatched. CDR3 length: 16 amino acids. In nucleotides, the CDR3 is TGTGCCAGCAGCGTAGCTAGCGGGGGGGCCACAGATACGCAGTATTTT. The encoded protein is CASSVASGGATDTQYF.